A single sample gave rise to the 15 T cell receptor beta chains below, sequenced in a study of T cell repertoires in cytomegalovirus infection. TCRdb analysed the reads with MiXCR anew, one entry per CDR3 protein. The data show some 300,000 distinct CDR3 sequences, with around 9.1% seen just once and approximately 2.4% held by the top ten. The sample comprised PBMCs. Source of these receptors: a human donor in good health (CMV status not recorded). Some clones in this sample may be carry-over from other donors' samples.

The table lists this clonotype with a few counts. The chain has TRBV29-1 and TRBJ2-3; 7 bases align to TRBD1. The J segment lost 1 base and the V segment lost 8 bases, leaving 3 bases of the junction unmatched. The CDR3 has 12 residues. The germline V gene has CDR1 SQVTM and CDR2 ANQGSEA. CDR3 sequence reads: CSMGQRTDTQYF. DNA for the CDR3: TGCAGCATGGGACAGCGCACAGATACGCAGTATTTT.

The V call is TRBV20-1, the J call TRBJ1-2, with D unclear. Germline CDR1 reads DFQATT; CDR2 reads SNEGSKA (reference sequence). The V end lost 6 bases, the J end lost 1 base, and 18 bases lay between the germline ends. The CDR3 contains 15 residues. The CDR3 coding sequence is TGCAGTGCCCTTCCCCGGGCAACTTATAACTATGGCTACACCTTC. Translated, it gives CSALPRATYNYGYTF.

This clonotype was detected many times. The V and J genes are TRBV24-1 and TRBJ2-2; no clear D. V was trimmed by 3 bases and J by 1 base, leaving 5 bases between them. The length of the CDR3 is 14 residues. Looked up from germline, CDR1 is KGHDR and CDR2 is SFDVKD. The CDR3 bases are TGTGCCACCAGTGATGATAAGAACACCGGGGAGCTGTTTTTT. Its protein is CATSDDKNTGELFF.

This clonotype has a count of ten or more. This chain uses TRBV19 with TRBJ2-1; D not resolved. Germline lookup yields CDR1 LNHDA and CDR2 SQIVND (reference sequence). V was cut by 9 bases and J by 6 bases, with 9 bases left in between. The CDR3 extends over 11 amino acids. Here the CDR3 reads CASSLFNEQFF. CDR3 sequence (DNA): TGTGCCAGCAGTTTATTCAATGAGCAGTTCTTC.

This clonotype has at least ten counts. V usage is TRBV6-6 and J usage is TRBJ2-1; 11 positions agree with TRBD1. V shed 0 bases and J 8 bases; nucleotides not matched to a gene: 12. Germline-derived CDR1 and CDR2 are MNHNY and SVGAGI (reference sequence). This CDR3 has 18 residues. The CDR3 DNA follows: TGTGCCAGCAGTTACTCCCGGGACAGGGGGTTTATGCTTTATGAGCAGTTCTTC. It is translated as CASSYSRDRGFMLYEQFF.

This clonotype was observed many times. The chain employs TRBV24-1 and TRBJ2-2; D unresolved. This CDR3 spans 15 amino acids. Germline V CDR1 and CDR2: KGHDR, SFDVKD. Trimming shortened V by 6 bases and J by 1 base, and 11 bases separated the two germline ends. CDR3: CATSRAGLNTGELFF. The CDR3 nucleotides are TGTGCCACCAGTAGGGCAGGCCTGAACACCGGGGAGCTGTTTTTT.

This clonotype has a count of ten or more. This chain connects TRBV29-1 to TRBJ2-1; 7 nucleotides match TRBD2. CDR3 size: 12 residues. CDR1 and CDR2 from the germline V gene are SQVTM and ANQGSEA. J was trimmed by 3 bases and V by 8 bases; bases with no gene match: 4. As DNA, the CDR3 is TGCAGCACCAGGACTAGCTACAATGAGCAGTTCTTC. This sequence encodes CSTRTSYNEQFF.

In its sample, this clonotype was seen a few times. This chain joins TRBV5-1 and TRBJ1-1; possible D gene TRBD1, 6 bases. V lost 2 bases to trimming and J lost 2 bases, with 10 bases between them. This CDR3 comprises 14 residues. CDR1 and CDR2 (germline): SGHRS, YFSETQ. The CDR3 coding sequence is TGCGCCAGCAGCTTCGGGACAATCAACACTGAAGCTTTCTTT. Protein product: CASSFGTINTEAFF.

This clonotype was seen repeatedly, ten times or more. This chain links TRBV7-8 with TRBJ2-3; D is unclear. CDR1 and CDR2 (germline): SGHVS, FQNEAQ. This CDR3 has 14 amino acids. V was cut by 1 base and J by 4 bases, with 9 bases left in between. The CDR3 spells CASSLGVGADTQYF. The CDR3 region has the DNA TGTGCCAGCAGCTTAGGTGTAGGTGCAGATACGCAGTATTTT.

In this sample, this clonotype turned up many times. As DNA, the CDR3 is TGTGCCACCAGCAGAGAACCTACCGGGACAGGGTTGGACACCATATATTTT. Translating gives CATSREPTGTGLDTIYF. V usage is TRBV15 and J usage is TRBJ1-3; 9 bases line up with TRBD1. Germline values: CDR1 LNHNV, CDR2 YYDKDF (reference sequence). V lost 0 bases and J lost 8; bases outside the gene matches: 11. The CDR3 totals 17 residues.

The genes are TRBV20-1 and TRBJ2-3; D possibly corresponds to TRBD2 (5 bases). Germline CDR1 reads DFQATT; CDR2 reads SNEGSKA (reference sequence). V dropped 7 bases and J dropped 4 bases, with 12 bases sitting between them. CDR3 length equals 12 residues. CDR3 residues: CSGAKEADTQYF. DNA of the CDR3: TGCAGTGGTGCTAAGGAGGCAGATACGCAGTATTTT.

This clonotype is a singleton in its sample. The chain has TRBV28 and TRBJ2-7; D is ambiguous. CDR1 is MDHEN, CDR2 SYDVKM, per germline. Trimming removed 5 bases from V and 0 bases from J, with 17 bases in between. The CDR3 contains 16 residues. CDR3 amino acids: CASSGLGLAFSYEQYF. The CDR3 DNA reads TGTGCCAGCAGTGGCCTGGGCCTGGCTTTCTCCTACGAGCAGTACTTC.

This clonotype was recorded many times. The chain recombines TRBV7-3 with TRBJ2-1; no firm D call. This CDR3 comprises 14 residues. Germline V gives CDR1 SGHTA, CDR2 FQGTGA. V lost 5 bases and J 6 bases, leaving 14 bases between the germline ends. CDR3 residues: CASSQGHSGNEQFF. The DNA for the CDR3 is TGTGCCAGCAGCCAAGGGCATAGTGGCAATGAGCAGTTCTTC.

This clonotype showed up just a few times. The rearrangement links TRBV6-5 to TRBJ2-1, with a tentative D call TRBD1 (6 bases). Germline V gene lookup returns CDR1 MNHEY and CDR2 SVGAGI. The V gene lost 4 bases and the J gene lost 7 bases, with 17 bases spanning the gap. The CDR3 extends over 15 amino acids. CDR3 residues: CASSSRQEVRNEQFF. In DNA form, the CDR3 reads TGTGCCAGCAGTTCCCGACAGGAAGTTCGGAATGAGCAGTTCTTC.

The chain recombines TRBV2 with TRBJ2-2; D uncertain. The germline V gene has CDR1 SNHLY and CDR2 FYNNEI. This CDR3 region has 14 residues. V gave up 3 bases and J gave up 5 bases, with 10 bases separating them. The CDR3 bases are TGTGCCAGCAGTGATATGCTGGGGACCGGGGAGCTGTTTTTT. Protein: CASSDMLGTGELFF.